This T cell receptor (beta chain) was recovered during a study of blood T cell repertoires in COVID-19 (TCRdb year 2020). General notes on the study: Samples from collaborators originated in the United States, Italy and Spain and spanned both the acute and convalescent phases of COVID-19. Where available, HLA class I and class II types were taken from metadata supplied by the sample provider and were not determined by assay-based typing. The samples were drawn from the first 160 participants of the ongoing ImmuneRACE study and from 1,200 or so subjects provided by 6 global collaborators. The material from the prospective study consisted of cDNA or gDNA derived from T cells, B-cell-depleted T cells, or PBMCs. A freely available public database, intended as a resource for researchers studying the immune response to SARS-CoV-2, is where the repertoires were released. A de-identified subject ID, COVID-19 status, age in years and sex were almost always included in the sample metadata. Subjects who had been exposed to COVID-19, were actively infected with it, or had recovered from it provided the deeply sampled blood TCRbeta repertoires that made up the dataset. What the authors observed across the whole study: The amount of clinical and demographic metadata varied by source and participant and was provided uncurated.

Whole blood was collected in K2EDTA tubes by collaborating institutions according to the institutions' own protocols. Collaborator samples were shipped for TCRbeta analysis as frozen whole blood, isolated PBMCs, or DNA extracted from either sample type. TCRbeta CDR3 regions were amplified from genomic DNA using the immunoSEQ Assay, a bias-controlled multiplex PCR. On the study's bioinformatics: The number of nucleated cells in each sample was estimated by amplification of reference gene primers within the assay. To quantify the absolute abundance of each unique TCRbeta CDR3 rearrangement, sequence reads were collapsed and filtered. For each sample, productive Simpson clonality was calculated as the square root of Simpson's diversity index across productive rearrangements. The table was pulled from immuneACCESS by TCRdb, which kept in-frame rearrangements only. Such tables lose some clones; where checked, under half of the loss comes from unresolved V genes, and the rest has no known cause. V and J calls and clone size come straight from that table; D and trimming were deduced from the DNA. Within this sample are 250,000 to 350,000 clones, with roughly 86% of them counted one time only. The top ten hold just under 9.5% of the sample.

About this clone: The specificity of this receptor is unknown. Base qualities are missing; no much larger clone stands one base away.

Via the germline V gene, CDR1 is SNHLY and CDR2 FYNNEI. V and J are truncated by 6 bases and 5 bases respectively, leaving an intervening sequence of 17 bases. The cysteine opens and the phenylalanine closes a CDR3 of 15 amino acids. The read is trimmed to its CDR3 DNA, 45 bases read in frame from base 1. The sequenced sample consisted of peripheral blood. This sequence originates from a man aged 18 to 30 with active or convalescent COVID-19. This chain joins TRBV2 to TRBJ1-5; the D gene is possibly TRBD1, with 6 bases matching. The CDR3 region: CASRGTGTSHQPQHF. The nucleotide sequence reads TGTGCCAGCAGGGGCACCGGGACAAGCCATCAGCCCCAGCATTTT.